A single sample gave rise to the 8 T cell receptor beta chains below, sequenced in a study of cytomegalovirus exposure and HLA in healthy donors. Primers included in the PCR were 60 Vbeta and 13 Jbeta primers. This table comes from immunoSEQ multiplex PCR, and its TCRdb copy is limited to in-frame clones, with some not included. The sample holds under 200,000 clones; around 85% are singletons and the top ten take around 2%. The specimen sequenced was PBMCs. The receptor source for this set is a human donor in good health.

This sequence joins TRBV4-2 and TRBJ2-3, with 8 bases lining up with TRBD1. The germline V gene encodes CDR1 LGHNA and CDR2 YNFKEQ. The V gene end was trimmed by 4 bases and the J gene end by 4 bases; junction bases not matched to a gene: 4. The CDR3 has 14 amino acids. CDR3: CASSRETGADTQYF. The CDR3 nucleotides are TGTGCCAGCAGCCGCGAGACAGGGGCAGATACGCAGTATTTT.

This chain uses TRBV11-2 with TRBJ2-2, with a possible D match to TRBD1 (6 bases). Germline values: CDR1 SGHAT, CDR2 FQNNGV. The CDR3 is made up of 15 amino acids. Between the trimmed V and J ends, which lost 3 bases and 2 bases, there was a span of 10 bases. CDR3 loop: CASSFGTRNTGELFF. As DNA, the CDR3 is TGTGCCAGCAGCTTCGGGACACGAAACACCGGGGAGCTGTTTTTT.

The chain is built from TRBV14 and TRBJ1-2; D not certain. The V end lost 3 bases, the J end lost 5 bases, and 16 bases lay between the germline ends. The germline CDR1 and CDR2 sequences are SGHDN and FVKESK. The CDR3 consists of 15 residues. The CDR3 nucleotides read TGTGCCAGCAGCCAGGGCGGGCCCGGGAGGTATGGCTACACCTTC. It translates to CASSQGGPGRYGYTF.

The chain has TRBV7-2 and TRBJ2-7; TRBD2 might be the D (5 bases). The CDR3 is 12 amino acids. CDR1 and CDR2 (germline): SGHTA, FQGNSA. Trimming removed 8 bases at V and 6 bases at J, with 14 bases between. As DNA, the CDR3 is TGTGCCAGCCGAGCTGAGGGTGGCGAGCAGTACTTC. Residues: CASRAEGGEQYF.

The V call is TRBV5-1, the J call TRBJ2-1, with 14 bases identical to TRBD2. Germline trimming cut 2 bases from V and 4 bases from J; bases unmatched to any gene: 2. Germline-derived CDR1 and CDR2 are SGHRS and YFSETQ. The CDR3 totals 16 residues. The CDR3 sequence is CASSFGTSGGYNEQFF. The CDR3 coding sequence is TGCGCCAGCAGCTTTGGGACTAGCGGGGGATACAATGAGCAGTTCTTC.

The chain joins TRBV7-9 to TRBJ1-5, with D possibly being TRBD1 (5 bases). This CDR3 is 13 amino acids long. The germline V gene has CDR1 SEHNR and CDR2 FQNEAQ (reference sequence). V was cut by 6 bases and J by 6 bases, with 12 bases left in between. CDR3 nucleotides: TGTGCCAGCAGTTACGCGGGGGGTCAGCCCCAGCATTTT. Its protein product is CASSYAGGQPQHF.

This clone was seen more than once but under ten times. The V gene is TRBV2, the J gene TRBJ2-1, with TRBD2 identical over 11 bases. The junction had 5 bases not matched to a gene; V was cut back by 6 bases and J by 4 bases. This CDR3 has 15 residues. Germline loops: CDR1 SNHLY, CDR2 FYNNEI. CDR3 coding DNA: TGTGCCAGCAGGTCCGGGACTAGCGGATACAATGAGCAGTTCTTC. Protein product: CASRSGTSGYNEQFF.

The DNA for the CDR3 is TGCAGCGTGACAAAGGGGACAGGGAACGAGCAGTACTTC. It is translated as CSVTKGTGNEQYF. The chain joins TRBV29-1 to TRBJ2-7, with 9 bases matching TRBD1. CDR1 SQVTM and CDR2 ANQGSEA come from the germline V gene. The CDR3 spans 13 residues. Trimming cost V 6 bases and J 5 bases; bases outside gene matches: 8.